These 4 T cell receptor beta chains originate from one sample sequenced in a study of beta chain features in type 1 diabetes. Points from the study as a whole: Shorter TCRB CDR3s, moderately but significantly so, marked every one of the four CD4+ subsets in Type 1 diabetes patients.

Their recognized antigens are unknown. The study reverse transcribed the entire isolated RNA, so it sequenced expressed TCRB transcripts. The table came from immunoSEQ multiplex PCR; TCRdb's copy has only in-frame clones and leaves some out. The sample lists about 15,000 clones; around two thirds were seen once. Specimen: Tregs from blood. The source of these receptors is a man aged 25 to 45 with type 1 diabetes.

This clone was counted between two and nine times. The chain combines TRBV6-5 with TRBJ1-6; D is unresolved. Per germline, CDR1 MNHEY and CDR2 SVGAGI. The CDR3 is 15 residues long. Trimming cost V 2 bases and J 6 bases, with 11 bases left between them. Here the CDR3 reads CASSYLGRSNSPLHF. In DNA, the CDR3 is TGTGCCAGCAGTTACCTTGGCAGGTCTAATTCACCCCTCCACTTT.

This chain uses TRBV29-1 with TRBJ2-1, with 14 bases identical to TRBD2. Per the germline V gene, CDR1 is SQVTM and CDR2 is ANQGSEA. V trimming: 6 bases; J trimming: 6 bases; junction bases outside the gene matches: 16. This CDR3 is built from 18 residues. As DNA, the CDR3 is TGCAGCGTGGGCCGGACTAGCGGGGGGTCTCTAACGGGCAATGAGCAGTTCTTC. This sequence encodes CSVGRTSGGSLTGNEQFF.

The genes are TRBV19 and TRBJ2-1; 10 nucleotides line up with TRBD2. The germline V gene encodes CDR1 LNHDA and CDR2 SQIVND (reference sequence). The ends lost 6 bases at V and 6 bases at J; junction bases unmatched: 14. The CDR3 contains 17 residues. In nucleotides, the CDR3 is TGTGCCAGTAGCAAAGGGACTAGCGCGTCGGTGACCAATGAGCAGTTCTTC. Its translation is CASSKGTSASVTNEQFF.

The J gene is TRBJ2-3, the V gene TRBV11-2, with 8 bases identical to TRBD2. The V and J ends lost 0 bases and 3 bases, in that order; junction bases with no gene match: 17. Germline values: CDR1 SGHAT, CDR2 FQNNGV. The CDR3 runs to 20 residues. The CDR3 nucleotides read TGTGCCAGCAGCTTAGATTCGTTACTAGCGGAGCGGGCCCGGACAGATACGCAGTATTTT. Residues: CASSLDSLLAERARTDTQYF.